The 16 T cell receptor beta chains given below trace back to one sample, sequenced in a study of post-analysis software for immune sequencing data. Unique molecular identifiers featured in each of the TCR beta cDNA libraries. Each CDR3 protein gets one entry after TCRdb re-called the PCR reads with MiXCR. Of fewer than 600,000 distinct CDR3 sequences in the sample, around 40% were seen once. Whole-study results and caveats: Patients had higher frequencies than controls of about five TRBV segments, including TRBV5-6, TRBV5-1 and TRBV20-1.

These receptors lack a known antigen. Sequencing was carried out using blood. The receptors were gathered from a girl under 18 with multiple sclerosis.

This clonotype was recorded only once. One base away lies a much larger clone, so this may be a sequencing read error. The rearrangement links TRBV28 to TRBJ2-7; D is uncertain. In germline, CDR1 is MDHEN, CDR2 SYDVKM. The germline V and J ends were trimmed by 7 bases and 3 bases, with 19 bases remaining between them. This CDR3 is built from 15 residues. The CDR3 loop is CASKVDRLLYYEQYF. As DNA, the CDR3 is TGTGCCAGCAAGGTGGACCGCCTCCTCTACTACGAGCAGTACTTC.

This clonotype was seen a few times. The chain carries TRBV6-2 or TRBV6-3 and TRBJ2-1, with 8 nucleotides matching TRBD2. Germline V gives CDR1 MNHEY, CDR2 SVGEGT. The CDR3 contains 15 residues. The V segment lost 6 bases and the J segment 7 bases; nucleotides outside the gene matches: 11. CDR3 sequence reads: CASSPGVAGNNEQFF. The CDR3 DNA sequence: TGTGCCAGCAGCCCCGGGGTAGCGGGAAATAATGAGCAGTTCTTC.

V usage is TRBV4-3 and J usage is TRBJ2-7, with 9 bases lining up with TRBD1. Germline V gives CDR1 LGHNA, CDR2 YSLEER. The CDR3 loop spans 15 amino acids. J lost 2 bases, V lost 0 bases, and 2 bases had no gene match. CDR3 DNA: TGCGCCAGCAGCCAAGATAGGACAGGGGCCTACGAGCAGTACTTC. It is translated as CASSQDRTGAYEQYF.

This chain links TRBV12-3 or TRBV12-4 with TRBJ1-1, with unresolved D. The CDR3 loop spans 14 amino acids. V was pared by 7 bases and J by 1 base, with 13 bases between. CDR3 sequence reads: CASIYGGSNTEAFF. The DNA for the CDR3 is TGTGCCAGCATATATGGAGGCTCGAACACTGAAGCTTTCTTT.

The rearrangement links TRBV20-1 to TRBJ1-5; TRBD1 agrees at 7 bases. There are 17 residues in the CDR3. J was trimmed by 0 bases and V by 3 bases; bases with no gene match: 11. The germline V gene encodes CDR1 DFQATT and CDR2 SNEGSKA (reference sequence). In DNA form, the CDR3 reads TGCAGTGCTAGCGGTTACCAGGGGGATTATAGCAATCAGCCCCAGCATTTT. Its translation is CSASGYQGDYSNQPQHF.

This clonotype was counted many times. The chain joins TRBV7-2 to TRBJ2-3; D is undetermined. The CDR3 totals 13 residues. The germline V gene encodes CDR1 SGHTA and CDR2 FQGNSA. The germline V and J ends were trimmed by 6 bases and 0 bases, with 7 bases remaining between them. The CDR3 reads CASSGPSTDTQYF. In DNA form, the CDR3 reads TGTGCCAGCAGTGGACCTAGCACAGATACGCAGTATTTT.

The CDR3 loop reads CASSLRTSGRGRYEQYF. The DNA for the CDR3 is TGTGCCAGCAGCCTCCGGACTAGCGGGAGGGGAAGGTACGAGCAGTACTTC. The chain recombines TRBV7-9 with TRBJ2-7; TRBD2 agrees at 15 bases. The CDR3 runs 17 residues. The V gene end was trimmed by 5 bases and the J gene end by 4 bases; junction bases not matched to a gene: 9. The V gene's germline CDR1 is SEHNR and CDR2 FQNEAQ (reference sequence).

The gene calls are TRBV20-1 and TRBJ2-3, with 7 bases fitting TRBD2. CDR1 is DFQATT and CDR2 is SNEGSKA in the germline V gene (reference sequence). With V trimmed by 6 bases and J by 0 bases, 6 bases remained unmatched. The CDR3 runs 14 residues. CDR3 loop: CSAGLPFSTDTQYF. The CDR3 DNA follows: TGCAGTGCGGGACTACCTTTTAGCACAGATACGCAGTATTTT.

This clonotype was seen a handful of times. The chain recombines TRBV5-1 with TRBJ2-7; 12 positions match TRBD2. Germline CDR1 reads SGHRS; CDR2 reads YFSETQ. With 0 bases clipped from V and 7 bases from J, the junction kept 5 bases outside the gene matches. The CDR3 covers 15 residues. The chain's CDR3 is CASSLELAGGREQYF. For the CDR3, the DNA is TGCGCCAGCAGCTTGGAACTAGCGGGAGGCCGGGAGCAGTACTTC.

This clonotype was seen a few times. CDR3 region: CASSQGNRATDTQYF. The CDR3 DNA is TGTGCCAGCAGTCAAGGCAACAGGGCCACAGATACGCAGTATTTT. The chain couples TRBV28 to TRBJ2-3; D possibly corresponds to TRBD1 (6 bases). The CDR3 is 15 residues long. Germline assignment: CDR1 MDHEN and CDR2 SYDVKM. V lost 5 bases, J lost 2 bases, and 14 bases lay in between.

This clonotype was seen more than once but under ten times. This sequence joins TRBV20-1 and TRBJ2-3, with TRBD2 matching over 14 bases. CDR1 is DFQATT and CDR2 is SNEGSKA in the germline V gene (reference sequence). The trim removed 3 bases at V and 6 bases at J, leaving 2 bases unmatched. The CDR3 has 14 amino acids. CDR3 region: CSARRTSGRDTQYF. The CDR3 nucleotides read TGCAGTGCTAGGCGGACTAGCGGGAGGGATACGCAGTATTTT.

The chain couples TRBV4-3 to TRBJ2-7; TRBD1 might be the D (5 bases). V lost 5 bases and J 3 bases, leaving 17 bases between the germline ends. The germline gives CDR1 LGHNA, CDR2 YSLEER. There are 15 residues in the CDR3. DNA of the CDR3: TGCGCCAGCAGCTACGGACAAGGGGCAAACTACGAGCAGTACTTC. Encoded protein: CASSYGQGANYEQYF.

CDR3 region: CSVSRAGTDTQYF. Here the CDR3 DNA reads TGCAGCGTCTCACGAGCGGGCACAGATACGCAGTATTTT. This rearrangement joins TRBV29-1 to TRBJ2-3, with D possibly being TRBD2 (5 bases). The CDR3 runs to 13 residues. Between the trimmed V and J ends, which lost 6 bases and 1 base, there was a span of 11 bases. Germline V gene data show CDR1 as SQVTM and CDR2 as ANQGSEA.

This clonotype was observed a handful of times. The chain couples TRBV5-1 to TRBJ2-5; TRBD2 aligns across 12 bases. With 7 bases clipped from V and 1 base from J, the junction kept 5 bases outside the gene matches. The CDR3 extends over 15 amino acids. CDR1 and CDR2 (germline): SGHRS, YFSETQ. The CDR3 DNA sequence: TGCGCCAGCGGCGAGGGACTAGCGGGCCAAGAGACCCAGTACTTC. Its translation: CASGEGLAGQETQYF.

In the case of this clonotype: At one end the junction does not follow the germline gene, possibly because of a read error. The J gene is TRBJ2-3, the V gene TRBV6-5; no firm D call. This CDR3 has 12 residues. Germline CDR1 and CDR2: MNHEY and SVGAGI. The CDR3 DNA is TGTGTCAGCAGTTCGATGGCAGATACGCAGTATTTT. This codes for CVSSSMADTQYF.

This clonotype has a handful of counts. This CDR3 reads CASGLTGRPGEQYF. The CDR3 DNA is TGTGCCAGCGGATTGACAGGCCGTCCTGGCGAGCAGTACTTC. V gene TRBV6-6 combines with J gene TRBJ2-7, with a weak D call TRBD1 (6 bases). The length of the CDR3 is 14 residues. The germline V and J ends were trimmed by 8 bases and 6 bases, with 20 bases remaining between them. Per germline, CDR1 MNHNY and CDR2 SVGAGI (reference sequence).